The clone carrying this T cell receptor (beta chain) was recorded once. The sample belongs to a study of blood T cell repertoires in COVID-19. Overall study: The United States, Italy and Spain supplied acute and convalescent COVID-19 samples. The analysed material was cDNA or gDNA that came from T cells, B-cell-depleted T cells, or PBMCs.

The CDR3 extends over 15 amino acids. V lost 3 bases to trimming and J lost 3 bases, with 15 bases between them. Germline V gene data show CDR1 as SGHNT and CDR2 as YYREEE (reference sequence). How the authors handled the data: Reference gene primer amplification in the assay estimated nucleated cell counts. The assay was immunoSEQ multiplex PCR, and TCRdb's table has in-frame clones only and misses some. The V and J calls and clone size are taken from that table; D and trimming were inferred from the DNA. In the table there are under 150,000 clones, roughly 85% of which are singletons. The V and J genes are TRBV5-4 and TRBJ1-2, with D maybe TRBD1 (5 bases). This receptor was obtained from a man between 40 and 49 years old with acute or convalescent COVID-19. The material sequenced was peripheral blood. The CDR3 reads CASSSSRVSDYGYTF. Here the CDR3 DNA reads TGTGCCAGCAGCTCGAGCAGGGTGTCTGACTATGGCTACACCTTC. Combining the CDR3 with reference TRBV5-4 and TRBJ1-2 gives the whole variable domain ETGVTQSPTHLIKTRGQQVTLRCSSQSGHNTVSWYQQALGQGPQFIFQYYREEENGRGNFPPRFSGLQFPNYSSELNVNALELDDSALYLCASSSSRVSDYGYTFGSGTRLTVV.